This TCR beta chain was retrieved from a study of shared clonotypes between healthy human individuals. Study-wide results and caveats: The sampled material consisted only of blood, and tissue repertoires are likely to differ.

This clone was seen a single time. Its antigen is not identified. Authors' analysis steps: ImmunoSEQ yielded junction-only sequences lacking quality scores, so filtering differed. Method: immunoSEQ multiplex PCR; TCRdb's copy keeps in-frame clones and lacks some. The DNA was the basis for D and trimming; V, J and clone size are from that table. This sample has fewer than 550,000 clones, with nearly 80% found just once. V lost 7 bases and J lost 5; bases outside the gene matches: 14. Germline CDR1 is MNHEY and CDR2 is SMNVEV (reference sequence). This CDR3 spans 17 amino acids. V and J are TRBV27 and TRBJ2-2; TRBD1 matches at 9 bases. The sample consisted of PBMCs. This receptor was identified in a woman aged 40 to 55 in good health. Some clones in this sample may be carry-over from other donors' samples. The CDR3 nucleotides are TGTGCCAGCAAACCGCTTTTGGGACAGGGTAATACCGGGGAGCTGTTTTTT. Residues: CASKPLLGQGNTGELFF.